This T cell receptor beta chain was captured in a study of T cell responses to AZD1222 COVID-19 vaccine. As regards this clone: Its antigen is currently unknown.

Looked up from germline, CDR1 is MDHEN and CDR2 is SYDVKM. There are 13 residues in the CDR3. Trimming pared 4 bases from V and 8 bases from J, leaving 14 bases between. Findings and limits, study-wide: No day 14 peak samples; only post-peak repertoires were characterized. Donors were mostly white British, more females; clonal diversity possibly underestimated. Distributed over spike, vaccine-associated CD4 TCRs predominated at 160-218 and 743-854.

The data were produced by immunoSEQ multiplex PCR, yet TCRdb's version contains in-frame clones alone and is incomplete. The table has 100,000 to 150,000 clones, almost 95% seen once. This TCR was sampled from an adult in good health. The rearrangement joins TRBV28 to TRBJ1-2, with TRBD1 as a possible D gene (5 bases). The sample in question was peripheral blood, obtained on day 0 of AZD1222 vaccination. CDR3: CASSSSGARGYTF. For the CDR3, the DNA is TGTGCCAGCAGTTCGTCCGGGGCCAGGGGCTACACCTTC.